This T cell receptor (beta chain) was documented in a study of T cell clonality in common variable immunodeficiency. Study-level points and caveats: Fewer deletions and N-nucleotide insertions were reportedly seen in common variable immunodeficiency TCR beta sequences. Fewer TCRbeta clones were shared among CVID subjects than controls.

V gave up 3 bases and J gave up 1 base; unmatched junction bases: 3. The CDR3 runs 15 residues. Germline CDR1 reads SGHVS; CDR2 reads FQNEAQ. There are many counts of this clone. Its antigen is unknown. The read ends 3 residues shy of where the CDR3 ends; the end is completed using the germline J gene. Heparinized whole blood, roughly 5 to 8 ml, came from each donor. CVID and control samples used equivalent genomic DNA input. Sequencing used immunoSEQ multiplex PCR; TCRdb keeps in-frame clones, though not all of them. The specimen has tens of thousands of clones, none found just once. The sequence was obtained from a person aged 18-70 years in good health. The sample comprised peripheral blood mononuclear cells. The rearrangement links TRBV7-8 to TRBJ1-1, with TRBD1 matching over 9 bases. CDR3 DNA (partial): TGTGCCAGCAGCTTCGCGGACAGGGGGAACACTGAA. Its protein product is CASSFADRGNTE. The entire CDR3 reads CASSFADRGNTEAFF.